This entry is about one T cell receptor (beta chain). What antigen it recognizes has not been identified. Per-base quality was not reported, and no clone a single base away is much larger than it. This sample is part of a study of shared clonotypes between healthy human individuals (dated by TCRdb to the early 2020s). Notes on the research overall: The cohort comprised a couple of women and a few men aged 18 to 49 years. Each donor's leukapheresis produced roughly between roughly 0.85 and 9.5 billion PBMCs. To increase sequencing depth and limit assay-specific biases, TCR repertoire library preparation and sequencing were carried out by different laboratories using diverse techniques. For each donor, three plates each were used for CD4 naive and CD4 memory, two plates were used for CD8 naive, and one plate was used for CD8 memory. Blood TCR repertoires of about five healthy adults were deeply sequenced to estimate repertoire size and the extent of clonotype sharing between individuals. Overall study outcomes, separate from this receptor: When four donors were compared, the shared fraction of clonotypes was about 5% for naive CD4, 3.5% for naive CD8, 2.3% for memory CD4, and 0.4% for memory CD8. Larger estimated clonotype richness was generally found for naive subsets than for memory subsets. Only blood was sampled, and tissue TCR repertoires likely differ from those in blood. Pairwise subsampling indicated that sequencing depth was expected to affect the degree of clonotype sharing among donors. The genetic and exposure-history diversity represented was limited by the small number of donors. Clonotypes shared by all four sorted-subset donors showed higher generation probabilities than non-shared clonotypes. Incomplete sequencing was indicated by rarefaction of sorted-subset datasets, despite the large sequencing depth.

For the CD8 naive samples, CD45RO-negative cells were positively selected for CCR7, yielding a CD45RA+CCR7+ population from which TemRA cells were excluded. The donors were healthy, HIV-negative adults who had no recently reported acute infections or vaccinations. Only Caucasian adults living in Nashville, Tennessee, USA were represented among the donors. After blood collection by leukapheresis, PBMCs were isolated using Ficoll-Histopaque density gradient centrifugation and then cryopreserved in the vapor phase of liquid nitrogen. Purity and quantity of every magnetically sorted T cell population were checked by analytical flow cytometry. Each sorted fraction had its genomic DNA isolated and then quantified by UV absorbance on a Nanodrop 2000c. The CDR3 spans 16 residues, from the cysteine through the phenylalanine. Only the CDR3 part of the read is kept: 48 bases, read in frame from the first base. The germline V gene specifies SGHDT as CDR1 and YYEEEE as CDR2. V is shortened by 5 bases, J by 8 bases, and the region joining them spans 23 bases.

Using the deep immunoSEQ assay, TCR CDR3 regions were amplified from genomic DNA by multiplex PCR. Extracted genomic DNA from each cell subset was distributed evenly across all wells of several immunoSEQ 96-well plates, and each plate was treated as a replicate. Each replicate PCR for sorted subsets received around 200 ng genomic DNA, equal to 28,000 or so T cell genomes. The purified libraries were quantified using a Qubit 3.0 fluorometer, sized with a Bioanalyzer 2100, and then quantified again using the KAPA Library Quantification kit. Each immunoSEQ 96-well plate was sequenced on its own single-read 150-cycle Illumina NextSeq 550 flow cell. In the source study's methods: The immunoSEQ output contained only junctional sequences without quality scores, so filtering could not match that applied to full-length reads. Sequences were annotated with PyIR, a Python wrapper for IgBLAST v1.9, and V/J genes and CDR3 were assigned using IMGT germline references. Reads were filtered out if the reads had weak V/J assignments (E-value above 1e-6), no CDR3, stop codons, out-of-frame junctions, or ambiguous translated residues. V3J clonotypes were defined as sequences sharing the same inferred V gene, J gene, and CDR3 amino acid sequence. The percentage overlap between two repertoires was calculated by dividing the number of shared unique clonotypes by the size of the smaller repertoire. Three approaches were used to assess repertoire richness: RTK rarefaction, the Chao1 estimator, and Recon v2.1 estimates of unobserved clonotypes. Generation probabilities for all TCRbeta clonotypes obtained by the gDNA method from several donors were computed using OLGA. Entries here come from immuneACCESS through TCRdb and include only in-frame sequences with V and J called. Some clones fail to appear in such tables; in the studies checked, an unresolved V gene covers under half of the shortfall, and the cause of the remainder is unknown. The V and J calls and the clone size are those of that table, but D and trimming were determined from the DNA. The sample table holds millions of clones, of which about 95% were seen once. The leading ten clones occupy about 1.1% of the sample.

The sequenced sample consisted of naive CD8+ T cells sorted from blood. Taken with the paper, the label for cell subset or site translates to: CD45RA+CCR7+. The receptor's source is a man aged 18 to 30 in good health. Here the chain combines TRBV5-6 and TRBJ2-1, with the D segment possibly TRBD1 or TRBD2, each aligning over 5 bases. The encoded CDR3 is CASSFDWDGESDEQFF. The DNA sequence is TGTGCCAGCAGTTTCGACTGGGACGGGGAGTCCGATGAGCAGTTCTTC.